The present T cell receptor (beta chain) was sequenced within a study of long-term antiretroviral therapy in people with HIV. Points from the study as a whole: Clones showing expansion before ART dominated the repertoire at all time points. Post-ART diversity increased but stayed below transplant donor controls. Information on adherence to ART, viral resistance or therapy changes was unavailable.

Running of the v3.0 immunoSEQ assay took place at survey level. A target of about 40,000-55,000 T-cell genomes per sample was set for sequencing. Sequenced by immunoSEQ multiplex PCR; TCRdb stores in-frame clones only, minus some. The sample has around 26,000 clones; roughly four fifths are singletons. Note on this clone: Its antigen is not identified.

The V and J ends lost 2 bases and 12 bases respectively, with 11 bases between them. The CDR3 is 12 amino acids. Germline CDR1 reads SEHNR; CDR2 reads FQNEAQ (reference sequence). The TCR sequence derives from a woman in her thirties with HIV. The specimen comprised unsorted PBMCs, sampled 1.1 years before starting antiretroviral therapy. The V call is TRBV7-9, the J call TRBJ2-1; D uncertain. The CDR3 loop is CASSLLLGWQFF. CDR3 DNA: TGTGCCAGCAGCTTACTATTAGGATGGCAGTTCTTC.